The 5 T cell receptor beta chains below all came from one sample that was sequenced in a study of patients and donors after allogeneic stem cell transplantation. TCRdb ran MiXCR on the RT-PCR reads and lists one entry per CDR3 protein. The sample consists of 920,000 or so distinct CDR3 sequences, roughly 18% of them appearing once. The sample consisted of blood, either unsorted or a sorted T cell fraction (not recorded which). The origin of the receptors is a human donor who was either an allogeneic HSCT recipient or a stem cell or donor lymphocyte infusion donor (not recorded which). It is not recorded whose cells these are; they may come from a transplant donor.

This clonotype was counted a few times. V gene TRBV20-1 combines with J gene TRBJ2-5; TRBD2 agrees at 7 bases. The CDR3 runs 11 residues. Trimming at V came to 7 bases and at J to 2 bases, leaving 1 base not matched to a gene. CDR1 and CDR2 (germline): DFQATT, SNEGSKA (reference sequence). The CDR3 is CSGDYQETQYF. CDR3 nucleotide sequence: TGCAGTGGGGACTATCAAGAGACCCAGTACTTC.

This clonotype has just a few counts. The chain employs TRBV5-1 and TRBJ2-3; TRBD2 matches 7 bases. Germline CDR1 and CDR2: SGHRS and YFSETQ. The CDR3 is 14 residues long. V lost 4 bases to trimming and J lost 6 bases; unmatched junction nucleotides: 8. CDR3 sequence (DNA): TGCGCCAGCAGCCATACTAGCGTTTCTGATACGCAGTATTTT. Its translation: CASSHTSVSDTQYF.

This chain links TRBV27 with TRBJ1-4; D is unclear. Germline CDR1 is MNHEY and CDR2 is SMNVEV (reference sequence). V was clipped by 0 bases and J by 8 bases, with 13 bases between them. The CDR3 sequence is 15 residues long. DNA of the CDR3: TGTGCCAGCAGTTTATCCGGGGAAGCAGTAGAAAAACTGTTTTTT. Translation gives CASSLSGEAVEKLFF.

This clonotype has at least ten counts. The chain uses TRBV24-1 and TRBJ1-1; the match to TRBD1 covers 10 bases. Germline lookup yields CDR1 KGHDR and CDR2 SFDVKD. Unmatched junction bases numbered 3, after V lost 3 bases and J lost 6 bases. The CDR3 spans 14 residues. Here the CDR3 reads CATSDPGQGPEAFF. The CDR3 coding sequence is TGTGCCACCAGTGATCCGGGACAGGGGCCTGAAGCTTTCTTT.

J is TRBJ2-1 and V is TRBV14; D may match TRBD1 or TRBD2 (5 bases each). Germline V lookup: CDR1 SGHDN, CDR2 FVKESK. V shed 4 bases and J shed 10 bases, with 14 bases lying between them. The CDR3 spans 13 residues. CDR3 region: CASSRWGTGEQFF. Written as DNA, the CDR3 is TGTGCCAGCAGCCGATGGGGGACGGGGGAGCAGTTCTTC.